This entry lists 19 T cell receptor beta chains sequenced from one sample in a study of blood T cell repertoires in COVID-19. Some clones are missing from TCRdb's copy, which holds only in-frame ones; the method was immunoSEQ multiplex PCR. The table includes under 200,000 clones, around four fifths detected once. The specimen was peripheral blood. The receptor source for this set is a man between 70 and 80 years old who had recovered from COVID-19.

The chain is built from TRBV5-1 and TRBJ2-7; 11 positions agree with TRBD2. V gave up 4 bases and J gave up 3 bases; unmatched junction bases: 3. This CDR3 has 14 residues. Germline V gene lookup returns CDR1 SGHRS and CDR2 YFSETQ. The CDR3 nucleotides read TGCGCCAGCAGCACTACTAGCGGGAGCTACGAGCAGTACTTC. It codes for CASSTTSGSYEQYF. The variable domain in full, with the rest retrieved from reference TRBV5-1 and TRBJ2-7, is KAGVTQTPRYLIKTRGQQVTLSCSPISGHRSVSWYQQTPGQGLQFLFEYFSETQRNKGNFPGRFSGRQFSNSRSEMNVSTLELGDSALYLCASSTTSGSYEQYFGPGTRLTVT.

The CDR3 bases are TGCGCCAGCAGCGATGTCAAGGGGGAGGGGAGAAACACCATATATTTT. This codes for CASSDVKGEGRNTIYF. The V call is TRBV10-1, the J call TRBJ1-3; the D gene is possibly TRBD1 (6 bases). CDR3 length equals 16 residues. V was cut by 6 bases and J by 5 bases, with 20 bases left in between. Germline CDR1 and CDR2: WNHNN and SYGVQD (reference sequence).

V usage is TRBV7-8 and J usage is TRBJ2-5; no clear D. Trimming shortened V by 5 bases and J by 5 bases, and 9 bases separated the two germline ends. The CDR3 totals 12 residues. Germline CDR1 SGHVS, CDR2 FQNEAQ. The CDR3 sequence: CASSPGRETQYF. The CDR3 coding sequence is TGTGCCAGCAGCCCGGGTCGGGAGACCCAGTACTTC. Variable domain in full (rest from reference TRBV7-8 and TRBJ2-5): GAGVSQSPRYKVAKRGQDVALRCDPISGHVSLFWYQQALGQGPEFLTYFQNEAQLDKSGLPSDRFFAERPEGSVSTLKIQRTQQEDSAVYLCASSPGRETQYFGPGTRLLVL.

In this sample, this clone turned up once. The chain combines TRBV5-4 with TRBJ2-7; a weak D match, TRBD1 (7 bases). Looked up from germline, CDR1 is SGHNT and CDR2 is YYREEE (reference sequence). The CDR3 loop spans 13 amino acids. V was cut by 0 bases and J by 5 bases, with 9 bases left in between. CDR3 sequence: CASSLARGDEQYF. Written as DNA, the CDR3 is TGTGCCAGCAGCTTGGCCAGGGGGGACGAGCAGTACTTC.

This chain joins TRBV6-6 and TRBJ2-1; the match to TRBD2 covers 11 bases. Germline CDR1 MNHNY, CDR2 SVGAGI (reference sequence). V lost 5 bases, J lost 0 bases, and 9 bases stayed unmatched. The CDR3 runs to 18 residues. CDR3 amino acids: CASSQTRTSGLSYNEQFF. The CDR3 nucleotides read TGTGCCAGCAGTCAGACCAGGACTAGCGGGCTCTCCTACAATGAGCAGTTCTTC.

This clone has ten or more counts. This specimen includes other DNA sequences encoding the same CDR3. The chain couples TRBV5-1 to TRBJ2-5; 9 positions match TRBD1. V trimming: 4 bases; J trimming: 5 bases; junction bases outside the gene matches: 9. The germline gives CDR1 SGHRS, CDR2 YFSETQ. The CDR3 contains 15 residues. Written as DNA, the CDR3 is TGCGCCAGCAGCCCCGGGACAGGGAGGAAGGAGACCCAGTACTTC. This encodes CASSPGTGRKETQYF.

The CDR3 protein is CASSRQRESTDTQYF. The CDR3 DNA is TGTGCCAGCAGCAGACAGCGGGAGTCCACAGATACGCAGTATTTT. The rearrangement joins TRBV11-1 to TRBJ2-3; 8 nucleotides align to TRBD2. The V segment lost 5 bases and the J segment 2 bases; nucleotides outside the gene matches: 6. Germline CDR1 is SGHAT and CDR2 is FQDESV (reference sequence). The length of the CDR3 is 15 residues.

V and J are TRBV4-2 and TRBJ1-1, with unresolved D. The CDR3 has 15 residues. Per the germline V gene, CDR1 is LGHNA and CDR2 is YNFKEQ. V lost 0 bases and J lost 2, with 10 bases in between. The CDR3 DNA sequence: TGTGCCAGCAGCCAAGATGAACAGAGAAACACTGAAGCTTTCTTT. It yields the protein CASSQDEQRNTEAFF.

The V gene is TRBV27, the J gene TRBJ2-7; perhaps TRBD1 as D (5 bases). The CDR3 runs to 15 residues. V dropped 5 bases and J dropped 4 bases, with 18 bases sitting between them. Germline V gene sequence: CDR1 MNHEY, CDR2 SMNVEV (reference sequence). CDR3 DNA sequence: TGTGCCAGCAGTCCCATTAGGGCAGGGCAATACGAGCAGTACTTC. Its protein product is CASSPIRAGQYEQYF.

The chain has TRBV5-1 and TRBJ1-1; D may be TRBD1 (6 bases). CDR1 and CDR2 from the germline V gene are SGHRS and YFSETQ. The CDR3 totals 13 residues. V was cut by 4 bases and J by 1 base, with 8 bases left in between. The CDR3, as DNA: TGCGCCAGCAGCGCGGACAGGAACACTGAAGCTTTCTTT. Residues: CASSADRNTEAFF.

CDR3 sequence reads: CASSLAPGSGNEQYF. CDR3 DNA sequence: TGTGCCAGCAGCTTGGCCCCGGGGTCGGGGAACGAGCAGTACTTC. The chain couples TRBV7-6 to TRBJ2-7; D might be TRBD2 (5 bases). V lost 3 bases and J lost 5, with 17 bases in between. The V gene's germline CDR1 is SGHVS and CDR2 FNYEAQ. The CDR3 extends over 15 amino acids.

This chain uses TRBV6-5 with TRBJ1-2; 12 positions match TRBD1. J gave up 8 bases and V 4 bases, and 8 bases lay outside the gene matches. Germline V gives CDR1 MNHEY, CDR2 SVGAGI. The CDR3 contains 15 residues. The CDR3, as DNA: TGTGCCAGCAGTTCCCAGGGACAGGGGGCGCGCGGCTACACCTTC. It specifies CASSSQGQGARGYTF.

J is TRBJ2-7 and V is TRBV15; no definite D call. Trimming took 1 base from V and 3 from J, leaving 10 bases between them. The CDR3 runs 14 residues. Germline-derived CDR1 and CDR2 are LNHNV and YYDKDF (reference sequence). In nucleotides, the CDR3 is TGTGCCACCAGCAGAGGAGCGACGAGCTACGAGCAGTACTTC. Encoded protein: CATSRGATSYEQYF.

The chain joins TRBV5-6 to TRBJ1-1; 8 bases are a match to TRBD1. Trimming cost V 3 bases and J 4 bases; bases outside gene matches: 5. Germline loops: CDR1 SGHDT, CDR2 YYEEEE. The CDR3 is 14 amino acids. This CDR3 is CASSSAGGVTEAFF. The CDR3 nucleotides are TGTGCCAGCAGCTCCGCAGGGGGCGTCACTGAAGCTTTCTTT.

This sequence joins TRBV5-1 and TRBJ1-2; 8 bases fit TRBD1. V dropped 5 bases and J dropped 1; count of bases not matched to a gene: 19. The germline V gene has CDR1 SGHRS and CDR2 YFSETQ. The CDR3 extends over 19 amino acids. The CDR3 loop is CASRLTSTGARAINYGYTF. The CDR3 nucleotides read TGCGCCAGCAGACTAACCTCGACAGGGGCGCGGGCTATTAACTATGGCTACACCTTC. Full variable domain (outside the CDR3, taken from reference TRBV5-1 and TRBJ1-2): KAGVTQTPRYLIKTRGQQVTLSCSPISGHRSVSWYQQTPGQGLQFLFEYFSETQRNKGNFPGRFSGRQFSNSRSEMNVSTLELGDSALYLCASRLTSTGARAINYGYTFGSGTRLTVV.

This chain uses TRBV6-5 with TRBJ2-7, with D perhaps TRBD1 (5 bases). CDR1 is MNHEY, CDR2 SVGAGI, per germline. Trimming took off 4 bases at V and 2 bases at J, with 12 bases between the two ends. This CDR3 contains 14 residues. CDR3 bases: TGTGCCAGCAGTTTGAAGGGGCCACCCTACGAGCAGTACTTC. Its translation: CASSLKGPPYEQYF.

The DNA of the CDR3 is TGTGCCAGCAAACAGGGGCGCGTCTACGAGCAGTACTTC. Amino acid sequence: CASKQGRVYEQYF. This chain links TRBV28 with TRBJ2-7; TRBD1 aligns across 7 bases. V shed 7 bases and J 3 bases; nucleotides not matched to a gene: 6. CDR1 and CDR2 from the germline V gene are MDHEN and SYDVKM. This CDR3 is built from 13 residues.

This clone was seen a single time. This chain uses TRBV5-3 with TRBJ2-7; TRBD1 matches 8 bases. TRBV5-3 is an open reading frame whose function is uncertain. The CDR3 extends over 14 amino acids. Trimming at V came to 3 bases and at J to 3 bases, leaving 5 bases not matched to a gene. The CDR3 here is CARSCGQGCYEQYF. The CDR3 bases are TGTGCCAGAAGCTGTGGACAGGGTTGCTACGAGCAGTACTTC.

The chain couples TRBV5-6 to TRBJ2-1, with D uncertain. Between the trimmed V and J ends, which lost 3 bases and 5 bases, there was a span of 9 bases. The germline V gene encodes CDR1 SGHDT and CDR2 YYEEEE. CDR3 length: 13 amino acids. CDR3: CASSSSRDNEQFF. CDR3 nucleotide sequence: TGTGCCAGCAGCTCCTCCCGGGACAATGAGCAGTTCTTC.